The TCR beta chain under discussion was sequenced for a study of cytomegalovirus exposure and HLA in healthy donors. Study context: Approximately 83 million unique TCRs from HLA-typed donors were held in an early data release. Among fewer than 500 genotyped donors, about 85% fell in the Caucasian-associated ancestry cluster. Study observations and caveats: In a later analysis, donors in an Asian-associated ancestry cluster reportedly had fewer N-insertions in productive TCRs than the cohort mean. DRB1 had the most TCR associations and HLA-C the fewest, a later analysis found, with rates varying by HLA locus.

V trimming: 6 bases; J trimming: 1 base; junction bases outside the gene matches: 3. The CDR3 extends over 14 amino acids. CDR1 and CDR2 from the germline V gene are MGHDK and SYGVNS. As to this clone: Its target is unknown.

Primers for the PCR totalled 60 Vbeta and 13 Jbeta. TCRdb keeps only in-frame clones here, not all; method: immunoSEQ multiplex PCR. The repertoire consists of around 150,000 clones, with 68% occurring once and the leading ten covering around 4%. Input material: PBMCs. The chain joins TRBV25-1 to TRBJ1-3; TRBD1 matches 7 bases. This TCR came from a young woman in good health and CMV-seropositive. The CDR3 spells CASSRGSSGNTIYF. Written as DNA, the CDR3 is TGTGCCAGCAGCAGGGGGAGTTCTGGAAACACCATATATTTT.